The 20 T cell receptor beta chains presented below share a single source sample, sequenced in a study of blood T cell repertoires in COVID-19 (dated by TCRdb to between 2020 and 2021). Library preparation employed the immunoSEQ multiplex PCR assay. Sourced from immuneACCESS, this table was stored by TCRdb with only in-frame sequences that have V and J called. A share of the clones is absent; for the studies checked, an unresolved V gene accounts for under half, and the remainder has no known explanation. This sample gives approximately 70,000 clones in total; roughly 87% of them show up just once. The ten largest clones add up to around 6.7% of the sample. Sequenced: peripheral blood. These receptors were collected from a man aged 45-65 years with active COVID-19.

This clone was observed a single time. The J gene is TRBJ2-7, the V gene TRBV2; 9 nucleotides line up with TRBD2. The CDR3 spans 15 residues. Trimming removed 3 bases from V and 2 bases from J; junction bases left unmatched: 5. CDR1 and CDR2 from the germline V gene are SNHLY and FYNNEI. The CDR3: CASSDGSSGAYEQYF. The CDR3 nucleotides read TGTGCCAGCAGTGATGGGTCTAGCGGGGCCTACGAGCAGTACTTC.

The chain couples TRBV9 to TRBJ2-5; TRBD1 aligns across 8 bases. Germline CDR1 reads SGDLS; CDR2 reads YYNGEE. CDR3 size: 13 residues. Unmatched junction bases numbered 1, after V lost 1 base and J lost 5 bases. The CDR3 sequence: CASSVRQGETQYF. In nucleotides, the CDR3 is TGTGCCAGCAGCGTAAGACAGGGGGAGACCCAGTACTTC.

The chain combines TRBV7-2 with TRBJ1-5; no reliable D call. The germline V and J ends were trimmed by 1 base and 1 base, with 8 bases remaining between them. The CDR3 sequence is 15 residues long. Germline CDR1 is SGHTA and CDR2 is FQGNSA. CDR3 in DNA: TGTGCCAGCAGCTTAGTACAGCAGAGCAATCAGCCCCAGCATTTT. It translates to CASSLVQQSNQPQHF.

The chain joins TRBV7-2 to TRBJ2-1, with 10 nucleotides matching TRBD2. The CDR3 length is 17 residues. Germline V gives CDR1 SGHTA, CDR2 FQGNSA. V lost 1 base, J lost 4 bases, and 7 bases stayed unmatched. CDR3 sequence reads: CASSLERTSGGYNEQFF. CDR3 nucleotide sequence: TGTGCCAGCAGCTTAGAAAGGACTAGCGGAGGATACAATGAGCAGTTCTTC.

Only one count was recorded for this clone. The V call is TRBV21-1, the J call TRBJ2-7; the table gives TRBD1 as D, unverified against the DNA. TRBV21-1 is designated a pseudogene. This CDR3 contains 14 residues. The CDR3 nucleotides read TGTGCCAGCAGCGCCCGACAGGGGGCCTACGAGCAGTACTTC. Protein: CASSARQGAYEQYF.

The rearrangement joins TRBV29-1 to TRBJ2-1; 7 bases are shared with TRBD1. This CDR3 spans 13 amino acids. V was clipped by 6 bases and J by 3 bases; unmatched bases: 5. The germline V gene encodes CDR1 SQVTM and CDR2 ANQGSEA. CDR3 coding DNA: TGCAGCGTCCCGGGACAGTTCTACAATGAGCAGTTCTTC. Its protein product is CSVPGQFYNEQFF.

The rearrangement uses TRBV29-1 and TRBJ2-2; D possibly corresponds to TRBD2 (6 bases). There are 14 residues in the CDR3. Trimming took 4 bases from V and 6 from J, leaving 15 bases between them. CDR1 and CDR2 from the germline V gene are SQVTM and ANQGSEA. As DNA, the CDR3 is TGCAGCGTTGCATCTACTAGCCAATCCGGGGAGCTGTTTTTT. Residues: CSVASTSQSGELFF.

This clone occurred many times. This chain links TRBV19 with TRBJ1-1, with D uncertain. V lost 0 bases to trimming and J lost 8 bases, with 7 bases between them. This CDR3 spans 12 amino acids. Germline loops: CDR1 LNHDA, CDR2 SQIVND (reference sequence). DNA of the CDR3: TGTGCCAGTAGTATAGATGAGGTAGAAGCTTTCTTT. As protein: CASSIDEVEAFF.

The V call is TRBV21-1, the J call TRBJ1-5; the table's D call TRBD1 went unverified against the DNA. TRBV21-1 is a pseudogene segment. This CDR3 contains 16 residues. Here the CDR3 reads CASSKGRDSSNQPQHF. CDR3 in DNA: TGTGCCAGCAGCAAAGGCCGGGACAGTAGCAATCAGCCCCAGCATTTT.

The V call is TRBV5-1, the J call TRBJ2-2, with TRBD2 matching over 13 bases. This CDR3 has 16 residues. Germline-derived CDR1 and CDR2 are SGHRS and YFSETQ. The V segment lost 0 bases and the J segment 4 bases; nucleotides outside the gene matches: 0. The CDR3 sequence: CASSLGLAGGTGELFF. The DNA of the CDR3 is TGCGCCAGCAGCTTGGGACTAGCGGGGGGCACCGGGGAGCTGTTTTTT.

J is TRBJ2-5 and V is TRBV30; no clear D gene. Deletions cut 0 bases from V and 5 bases from J, with 10 bases between. This CDR3 contains 13 residues. CDR1 is GTSNPN, CDR2 SVGIG, per germline (reference sequence). CDR3 DNA: TGTGCCTGGAGTGTGGCAGGCTCTGAGACCCAGTACTTC. This translates into CAWSVAGSETQYF.

This sequence joins TRBV4-1 and TRBJ2-3, with unresolved D. Trimming shortened V by 1 base and J by 4 bases, and 12 bases separated the two germline ends. This CDR3 comprises 15 residues. The V gene's germline CDR1 is MGHRA and CDR2 YSYEKL. DNA for the CDR3: TGCGCCAGCAGCCAAGCACGTAGAACCTCAGATACGCAGTATTTT. Protein: CASSQARRTSDTQYF.

A few counts support this clone. The chain carries TRBV19 and TRBJ1-5; 7 bases match TRBD1. Germline lookup yields CDR1 LNHDA and CDR2 SQIVND (reference sequence). Losses at the gene ends were 7 bases for V and 3 bases for J; bases not matched to a gene: 6. CDR3 length: 14 residues. The CDR3 protein is CASTQGQANQPQHF. CDR3 DNA sequence: TGTGCCAGTACTCAAGGACAGGCCAATCAGCCCCAGCATTTT.

The chain uses TRBV18 and TRBJ2-5; 7 bases align to TRBD2. Trimming removed 1 base from V and 2 bases from J; junction bases left unmatched: 1. The V gene's germline CDR1 is KGHSH and CDR2 LQKENI. This CDR3 spans 14 amino acids. The CDR3 DNA is TGTGCCAGCTCACCACTCGGGGGGCAAGAGACCCAGTACTTC. Translated: CASSPLGGQETQYF.

The V call is TRBV25-1, the J call TRBJ2-7, with TRBD1 identical over 7 bases. The V gene's germline CDR1 is MGHDK and CDR2 SYGVNS. V dropped 5 bases and J dropped 2; count of bases not matched to a gene: 3. The CDR3 runs to 13 residues. The CDR3 protein is CASSRQGAYEQYF. The CDR3 bases are TGTGCCAGCAGTCGGCAGGGGGCCTACGAGCAGTACTTC.

The rearrangement uses TRBV28 and TRBJ2-2; perhaps TRBD1 as D (6 bases). Trimming stripped 5 bases from V and 4 bases from J, with 14 bases between. CDR3 length equals 15 residues. Germline assignment: CDR1 MDHEN and CDR2 SYDVKM. CDR3 loop: CASSPTGKGTGELFF. DNA of the CDR3: TGTGCCAGCAGTCCTACAGGGAAAGGCACCGGGGAGCTGTTTTTT.

The genes are TRBV9 and TRBJ2-3; weak D call: TRBD2 (6 bases). Trimming shortened V by 3 bases and J by 4 bases, and 18 bases separated the two germline ends. CDR3 size: 16 residues. Germline CDR1 is SGDLS and CDR2 is YYNGEE. The CDR3 sequence is CASSAGVGAAADTQYF. In DNA form, the CDR3 reads TGTGCCAGCAGCGCGGGGGTAGGGGCGGCGGCAGATACGCAGTATTTT.

The rearrangement joins TRBV11-1 to TRBJ1-1, with a weak D call TRBD1 (6 bases). Trimming cost V 3 bases and J 10 bases, with 24 bases left between them. Germline V CDR1 and CDR2: SGHAT, FQDESV (reference sequence). The CDR3 runs 16 residues. The CDR3 sequence: CASSFGDDRTHGGAFF. The CDR3 DNA reads TGTGCCAGCAGCTTTGGCGATGACAGGACCCATGGAGGAGCTTTCTTT.

The rearrangement joins TRBV24-1 to TRBJ2-2; TRBD1 aligns across 10 bases. The CDR3 has 18 amino acids. Losses at the gene ends were 0 bases for V and 6 bases for J; bases not matched to a gene: 9. In germline, CDR1 is KGHDR, CDR2 SFDVKD. CDR3 region: CATSDLLPGQGRPGELFF. CDR3 nucleotides: TGTGCCACCAGTGATTTGCTCCCGGGACAGGGGAGACCCGGGGAGCTGTTTTTT.

Of note for this clone: The same CDR3 can be traced to other DNA sequences in this sample. The chain links TRBV5-1 to TRBJ2-5; 9 nucleotides match TRBD1. The CDR3 loop spans 15 amino acids. Looked up from germline, CDR1 is SGHRS and CDR2 is YFSETQ. With 0 bases clipped from V and 2 bases from J, the junction kept 2 bases outside the gene matches. Here the CDR3 DNA reads TGCGCCAGCAGCTTGGCGGGACAGGGTCAAGAGACCCAGTACTTC. This sequence encodes CASSLAGQGQETQYF.